This T cell receptor (beta chain) stems from a study of T cells after yellow fever vaccination. This clonotype occurred many times. MiXCR, run by TCRdb on the 5' RACE reads, gives a single entry per CDR3 protein. The repertoire includes nearly 550,000 distinct CDR3 sequences, less than 20% of them detected once, and about 13% sits in the top ten. Sequencing was performed on PBMCs, taken 15 days after the yellow fever booster vaccination. The receptor was derived from a man younger than 40 who received the YFV17D yellow fever vaccine.

The CDR3 region is CASSQPGTGKNIQYF. The CDR3 DNA is TGCGCCAGCAGCCAACCCGGGACAGGCAAAAACATTCAGTACTTC. The V call is TRBV4-3, the J call TRBJ2-4; 8 nucleotides agree with TRBD1. The V and J ends lost 2 bases and 3 bases, in that order; junction bases with no gene match: 3. Germline V CDR1 and CDR2: LGHNA, YSLEER. This CDR3 has 15 residues.